This T cell receptor beta chain was found in a study of T cell responses to AZD1222 COVID-19 vaccine (dated by TCRdb to the early 2020s). For the study in its entirety: A total of 233 trial participants underwent TCR sequencing, of whom about 210 had received two doses of AZD1222 and approximately 25 had received two doses of the MenACWY control vaccine. Trial participants were enrolled by age into 18-55, 56-69 and 70-plus year subgroups, with around 150, 28 and 57 TCR-sequenced participants respectively. What the study reported, not specific to this receptor: The vaccine-associated CD4 TCRs covered the entire spike protein, and the dominant responses fell in regions 160-218 and 743-854. In the small 56-69-year group, the increase in depth fell short of significance, most likely because of low power. After two AZD1222 doses, both the breadth and the depth of spike-specific TCRs were significantly higher than at day 0 and than in MenACWY recipients. Nearly half of unique spike-specific TCRs reportedly recognized epitopes outside regions mutated in the B.1.351 and B.1.1.7 variants. Most participants were white British and females outnumbered males, and the authors suggested that clonal diversity may have been underestimated. Because no day 14 peak-response samples were available, repertoires were characterized only after the peak T cell response. Conclusions about previously exposed vaccinees are limited, since just five or six AZD1222 recipients were seropositive for SARS-CoV-2 at baseline.

As encoded in the germline V gene, CDR1 is SGDLS while CDR2 is YYNGEE. The V end loses 5 bases and the J end loses 2 bases, and a stretch of 17 bases separates them. From the cysteine through the phenylalanine, the CDR3 covers 16 amino acids. Only the CDR3 DNA stays, 48 bases, in frame from base 1. The CDR3 regions of human TCRbeta chains were subjected to immunosequencing. In the paper's pipeline: TCRs in the repertoires were matched against a reference library of SARS-CoV-2-specific TCRs that had been generated with the MIRA antigen-specificity platform. Breadth was defined as the fraction of unique TCRs that were SARS-CoV-2-associated. Depth was defined as the fraction of total T cells that were SARS-CoV-2-associated. Each spike-specific TCR was assigned to its reactive spike region and to a CD4 or CD8 class using the MIRA data. Log10-transformed breadth and depth values were compared by one-way ANOVA with Sidak's multiple comparisons tests. Imported from immuneACCESS, the table was reduced by TCRdb to in-frame sequences with V and J called. These copies leave out some clones; in studies compared against another copy, an unresolved V gene accounts for under half, and the cause of the remainder is not known. The V and J calls and clone size were taken over from that table, and D and trimming were inferred from the DNA. This sample has approximately 120,000 clones in its table, and over 75% of those were observed once. The leading ten clones occupy roughly 13% of the sample.

On this clone itself: This clone's antigen is unknown. No base-level quality is on record; no much larger clone is a single base apart.

Taken with the paper, the label for time point translates to: baseline before first vaccination. The sample's treatment or condition, from its label and the paper: meningococcal conjugate vaccine given as trial control. Vaccinee samples were obtained from the UK trials COV001 and COV002, which included a single-blind randomized controlled phase 2/3 trial of AZD1222 (ChAdOx1 nCoV-19) in healthy adults. Trial participant PBMC samples were collected at day 0 and day 28 after the second dose for TCRbeta chain sequencing. The source was peripheral blood, collected on day 0 of MenACWY control vaccination. The source of this sequence is an adult in good health. The rearrangement combines TRBV9 with TRBJ2-1; the D gene is perhaps TRBD2, from 6 matching bases. CDR3 protein: CASSLVPAGTYNEQFF. The nucleotides read TGTGCCAGCAGTTTAGTACCCGCGGGGACCTACAATGAGCAGTTCTTC.